This TCR beta chain was identified during a study of blood T cell repertoires in COVID-19 (TCRdb year 2020). Turning to the overall study: Samples from collaborators originated in the United States, Italy and Spain and spanned both the acute and convalescent phases of COVID-19. The prospective study material was composed of cDNA or gDNA derived from T cells, B-cell-depleted T cells, or PBMCs. Deeply sampled blood TCRbeta repertoires from subjects exposed to, actively infected with, or recovered from COVID-19 were included in the dataset. A freely available public database, intended as a resource for researchers studying the immune response to SARS-CoV-2, is where the repertoires were released. The samples were drawn from the first 160 participants of the ongoing ImmuneRACE study and from 1,254 subjects provided by 6 global collaborators. A de-identified subject ID, COVID-19 status, age in years and sex were almost always included in the sample metadata. Where HLA class I and class II types were available, the types were taken from metadata supplied by the sample provider, not from assay-based typing. Points the paper makes about the study in general: Clinical and demographic metadata were provided uncurated, with the amount varying by source and participant.

TCRbeta CDR3 regions were amplified from genomic DNA by means of the immunoSEQ Assay, a bias-controlled multiplex PCR. The original methods were these. The number of nucleated cells in each sample was estimated by amplification of reference gene primers within the assay. To quantify the absolute abundance of each unique TCRbeta CDR3 rearrangement, sequence reads were collapsed and filtered. For each sample, productive Simpson clonality was calculated by taking the square root of Simpson's diversity index across productive rearrangements. TCRdb retrieved this table from immuneACCESS and kept in-frame rearrangements only. Not all clones are present; in checked studies, unresolved V genes account for under half, and no reason is known for the remainder. V and J calls and clone size follow that table, whereas D and trimming were derived from the DNA. For this sample the table gives approximately 210,000 clones, of which 80% to 90% were detected only once. The ten top clones hold roughly 8.2% of the sample.

In this sample, this clone turned up once. The antigen it binds to is not known. No base-level quality is on record; no much larger clone is a single base apart. Collaborating institutions collected whole blood in K2EDTA tubes following their own protocols. For TCRbeta analysis, collaborators shipped samples as frozen whole blood, isolated PBMCs, or DNA extracted from either of those sample types. This TCR was sampled from a woman in her forties or fifties with acute or convalescent COVID-19. Sequenced sample: peripheral blood.

The CDR3 corresponds to CASSVTGTGINQPQHF. The DNA sequence reads TGTGCCAGCAGTGTTACCGGGACAGGGATCAATCAGCCCCAGCATTTT. The chain was built from TRBV6-1 and TRBJ1-5; TRBD1 agrees with 9 junctional bases. CDR3 length: 16 amino acids, cysteine to phenylalanine. Here the CDR3 DNA is all that survives: 48 bases in frame from base 1. The germline V gene encodes CDR1 MNHNS and CDR2 SASEGT. After removal of 4 bases from V and 3 bases from J, the junction retains 7 bases not matched to a gene.